These T cell receptor beta chains were read from a single sample in a study of T cells after yellow fever vaccination. One entry per CDR3 protein, called by TCRdb with MiXCR from the 5' RACE reads. The repertoire holds around 200,000 distinct CDR3 sequences, with 9.5% to 11% as singletons. The sequencing here drew on CD8+ T cells sorted from PBMCs, taken 15 days after the yellow fever booster vaccination. The receptors were gathered from a man between 18 and 29 years old who received the YFV17D yellow fever vaccine. The CDR3 runs from the conserved cysteine through the conserved F or W.

j_gene	v_gene	CDR3aa
TRBJ2-4	TRBV4-3	CASSQVSTDGKNIQYF
TRBJ2-7	TRBV27	CASSPLDRATYEQYF
TRBJ2-7	TRBV4-1	CASSQDRGQGYEQYF
TRBJ2-1	TRBV10-2	CASSDAGGPGEQFF
TRBJ2-1	TRBV7-9	CASSPPLWGGTYNEQFF
TRBJ2-3	TRBV6-5	CASSHSGTRTTDTQYF
TRBJ2-7	TRBV29-1	CSVEDEAGSEQYF
TRBJ2-1	TRBV7-2	CASSLFNADGGLQFF
TRBJ1-2	TRBV20-1	CSAEDPEVYGYTF
TRBJ1-1	TRBV7-9	CASSSGALGSFF
TRBJ2-1	TRBV27	CASRWTGGSNEQFF
TRBJ1-2	TRBV20-1	CSARDSGTGNYGYTF
TRBJ2-1	TRBV19	CASSLTSGNEQFF
TRBJ2-1	TRBV7-3	CASSPGPSSYNEQFF
TRBJ1-6	TRBV20-1	CSATSVTFLLPGPLHF
TRBJ1-1	TRBV4-1	CASSQVQMNTEAFF
TRBJ2-1	TRBV20-1	CSASTEIHYNEQFF
TRBJ2-4	TRBV3-1	CASSPGSPTENIQYF
TRBJ2-7	TRBV7-9	CATELRGGEQYF
TRBJ2-1	TRBV15	CATSRIRSSSYNEQFF
TRBJ2-2	TRBV6-1	CASQPYGEVGELFF
TRBJ1-4	TRBV7-9	CASSLVVPDPLHLATNEKLFF
TRBJ2-3	TRBV20-1	CSARDVRGGVTDTQYF
TRBJ2-7	TRBV10-2	CANGFGFSSYEQYF
TRBJ2-7	TRBV4-3	CASSQDGDSRSYEQYF
TRBJ2-3	TRBV7-6	CASSLNGGPTDTQYF
TRBJ1-3	TRBV4-3	CASSQGLVSGPVDPIYF
TRBJ2-3	TRBV24-1	CAARYSGYTDTQYF
TRBJ2-1	TRBV3-1	CASSHIAGANEQFF
TRBJ1-1	TRBV30	CAWSEAEYTEAFF
TRBJ2-1	TRBV7-9	CASSLGGLDEQFF
TRBJ2-1	TRBV21-1	CASSIGKQFF
TRBJ2-3	TRBV24-1	CATSGWTGPPDTQYF
TRBJ2-7	TRBV7-8	CASSPQMGVHEQYF
TRBJ1-2	TRBV7-2	CASSLVRGEGYTF
TRBJ1-2	TRBV5-1	CASSTELVNGYTF
TRBJ2-1	TRBV4-1	CASSLGGAYNEQFF
TRBJ1-2	TRBV7-9	CASSSDGSSGRPGYGYTF
TRBJ2-4	TRBV11-2	CASSLDRASGGGNIQYF
TRBJ1-5	TRBV15	CATSSGRYNQPQHF
TRBJ2-7	TRBV2	CASSGLQNYEQYF
TRBJ2-7	TRBV15	CATSRDGGTGYEQYF